This T cell receptor beta chain was retrieved from a study of control samples from healthy donors and cancer patients. The V and J ends lost 0 bases and 3 bases respectively, with 4 bases between them. From germline, CDR1 is SGDLS and CDR2 YYNGEE. The CDR3 spans 13 residues. Assay: immunoSEQ multiplex PCR; the TCRdb copy retains only in-frame clones and omits some. The repertoire consists of some 140,000 clones, with approximately 92% occurring once and the leading ten covering 10% to 12%. The sequenced sample was blood. V and J are TRBV9 and TRBJ1-3; D is unclear. The sequence was collected from a man aged 25-45 years in good health. CDR3 sequence (DNA): TGTGCCAGCAGCGTAGGGATTGGAAACACCATATATTTT. As protein: CASSVGIGNTIYF.